The rows below give T cell receptor beta chains drawn from one sample of a study of beta chain features in type 1 diabetes. Produced via immunoSEQ multiplex PCR; TCRdb's table is partial and in-frame only. Counted here are about 190,000 clones, approximately 7.9% occurring once; the ten biggest clones make up 0.5%. Sequenced input: central memory CD4+ T cells from blood. All receptors derive from a man in his late teens or twenties with type 1 diabetes. Each CDR3 is given with its conserved first and last residue. The D gene is left open where the match is weak. For some rows the clone size is stated as once, few or many, or as a class when expanded; others skip it.

CDR3 protein,CDR3 DNA,D gene,J gene,V gene,clone size
CASSLNDRDQQFF,TGTGCCAGCAGCTTGAATGACAGAGACCAGCAGTTCTTC,-,TRBJ2-1,TRBV11-2,few
CASSEGGTSYNEQFF,TGTGCCAGCAGTGAGGGGGGGACCTCCTACAATGAGCAGTTCTTC,TRBD2,TRBJ2-1,TRBV6-1,few
CASSYGTRNTGELFF,TGTGCCAGCAGTTACGGGACTCGGAACACCGGGGAGCTGTTTTTT,-,TRBJ2-2,TRBV6-6,few
CAWKFGLAGGEETQYF,TGTGCCTGGAAATTTGGGCTAGCGGGGGGGGAAGAGACCCAGTACTTC,TRBD2,TRBJ2-5,TRBV30,few
CASSNHARANYGYTF,TGTGCCAGCAGCAATCATGCCAGGGCTAACTATGGCTACACCTTC,-,TRBJ1-2,TRBV6-5,-
CAWSAVDSAEAFF,TGTGCCTGGTCCGCGGTTGATAGCGCTGAAGCTTTCTTT,-,TRBJ1-1,TRBV30,few
CASSWDTGWAEAFF,TGTGCCAGCAGCTGGGACACGGGGTGGGCTGAAGCTTTCTTT,-,TRBJ1-1,TRBV5-4,few
CAWSVRGQGNTGELFF,TGTGCCTGGAGTGTAAGGGGACAGGGGAACACCGGGGAGCTGTTTTTT,TRBD1,TRBJ2-2,TRBV30,few
CASSFSTGSATNEKLFF,TGTGCCAGCAGCTTCTCGACCGGGTCTGCAACTAATGAAAAACTGTTTTTT,-,TRBJ1-4,TRBV5-4,-
CASSPGGQAETQYF,TGTGCCAGCAGCCCTGGGGGACAGGCAGAGACCCAGTACTTC,TRBD1,TRBJ2-5,TRBV5-4,few
CASSERVDSLRQYF,TGTGCCAGCAGCGAACGAGTCGACTCCCTTAGGCAGTATTTT,-,TRBJ2-3,TRBV9,few
CASSQDSPTIYGYTF,TGCGCCAGCAGCCAGGACAGCCCTACGATATATGGCTACACCTTC,-,TRBJ1-2,TRBV5-1,once
CAISRDRGTEAFF,TGTGCCATCAGTAGGGACAGGGGCACTGAAGCTTTCTTT,TRBD1,TRBJ1-1,TRBV10-3,-
CASSVEAHSRFYEQYF,TGTGCCAGCAGCGTAGAAGCCCATAGCCGCTTTTACGAGCAGTACTTC,-,TRBJ2-7,TRBV9,few
CASSFEGLKGNIQYF,TGTGCCAGCAGTTTCGAGGGTCTTAAGGGAAACATTCAGTACTTC,-,TRBJ2-4,TRBV28,-
CASSLGASWNEKLFF,TGTGCCAGCAGCTTAGGGGCAAGTTGGAATGAAAAACTGTTTTTT,-,TRBJ1-4,TRBV7-2,few
CASVATGGVETQYF,TGCGCCAGCGTTGCGACCGGGGGGGTAGAGACCCAGTACTTC,TRBD2,TRBJ2-5,TRBV10-2,few
CASGREGYEQYF,TGTGCCAGCGGTCGAGAGGGCTACGAGCAGTACTTC,-,TRBJ2-7,TRBV13,few
CASSFDSNTDTQYF,TGTGCCAGCAGCTTTGACTCGAACACAGATACGCAGTATTTT,-,TRBJ2-3,TRBV7-2,-
CASSLGGTDIQYF,TGTGCCAGCAGCTTAGGTGGGACTGACATTCAGTACTTC,-,TRBJ2-4,TRBV5-6,-
CASSSPWGANTGELFF,TGTGCCAGCAGTTCCCCATGGGGAGCAAACACCGGGGAGCTGTTTTTT,-,TRBJ2-2,TRBV6-6,few
CASSWGQGNTYNEQFF,TGTGCCAGCAGCTGGGGCCAGGGGAATACGTACAATGAGCAGTTCTTC,-,TRBJ2-1,TRBV5-4,-
CASSRDSANTGELFF,TGTGCCAGCAGTCGGGACTCCGCGAACACCGGGGAGCTGTTTTTT,-,TRBJ2-2,TRBV2,few
CASSLETGSEAFF,TGTGCCAGCAGCCTCGAGACAGGGTCTGAAGCTTTCTTT,TRBD1,TRBJ1-1,TRBV4-2,-
CASLTRESGETQYF,TGTGCCAGCCTTACGCGGGAGAGTGGAGAGACCCAGTACTTC,TRBD2,TRBJ2-5,TRBV28,-
CASSQDRSYGYTF,TGTGCCAGCAGCCAAGATCGGTCTTATGGCTACACCTTC,-,TRBJ1-2,TRBV4-2,many
CAWSSGGGNEQFF,TGTGCCTGGTCTAGCGGGGGGGGCAATGAGCAGTTCTTC,TRBD2,TRBJ2-1,TRBV30,-
CASSVVGGEGPLHF,TGTGCCAGCAGCGTAGTTGGGGGCGAGGGACCCCTCCACTTT,-,TRBJ1-6,TRBV9,-
CASTGSSYNEQFF,TGTGCCAGCACGGGGAGCTCCTACAATGAGCAGTTCTTC,-,TRBJ2-1,TRBV25-1,-
CASSILPTSGGTDTQYF,TGTGCCAGTAGTATTTTACCGACTAGCGGGGGCACAGATACGCAGTATTTT,TRBD2,TRBJ2-3,TRBV19,-
CAIRLLQGMNTEAFF,TGTGCCATCAGGCTCCTACAGGGGATGAACACTGAAGCTTTCTTT,TRBD1,TRBJ1-1,TRBV10-3,few